These 25 T cell receptor beta chains were sequenced from one sample in a study of cytomegalovirus exposure and HLA in healthy donors. Only in-frame clones appear in the TCRdb table, and some are missing; sequencing was by immunoSEQ multiplex PCR. The table shows roughly 150,000 clones, with approximately 86% occurring only once. The sample comprised PBMCs. The receptors stem from a young man in good health and CMV-seropositive.

The rearrangement joins TRBV2 to TRBJ1-6, with TRBD1 matching over 9 bases. With 0 bases clipped from V and 7 bases from J, the junction kept 7 bases outside the gene matches. Germline V gene sequence: CDR1 SNHLY, CDR2 FYNNEI. The CDR3 sequence is 17 residues long. CDR3 region: CASSEAGTGRGNSPLHF. CDR3 nucleotide sequence: TGTGCCAGCAGTGAAGCGGGGACAGGGCGTGGGAATTCACCCCTCCACTTT.

This chain links TRBV13 with TRBJ2-1; D possibly corresponds to TRBD1 (6 bases). Germline lookup yields CDR1 PRHDT and CDR2 FYEKMQ (reference sequence). V lost 6 bases to trimming and J lost 0 bases, with 15 bases between them. CDR3 length: 16 residues. The CDR3 bases are TGTGCCAGCAGTACTGGGGGCCGAAGCTCCTACAATGAGCAGTTCTTC. Translating it yields CASSTGGRSSYNEQFF.

The chain recombines TRBV5-1 with TRBJ2-2; 10 bases align to TRBD2. This CDR3 comprises 19 residues. Looked up from germline, CDR1 is SGHRS and CDR2 is YFSETQ. V shed 0 bases, J shed 4 bases, and the junction held 12 bases outside the gene matches. For the CDR3, the DNA is TGCGCCAGCAGCTTGGGACTAGCGGGTCGAGCACGGGGCACCGGGGAGCTGTTTTTT. Its protein product is CASSLGLAGRARGTGELFF. Full variable domain (remainder filled in from reference TRBV5-1 and TRBJ2-2): KAGVTQTPRYLIKTRGQQVTLSCSPISGHRSVSWYQQTPGQGLQFLFEYFSETQRNKGNFPGRFSGRQFSNSRSEMNVSTLELGDSALYLCASSLGLAGRARGTGELFFGEGSRLTVL.

The CDR3 DNA follows: TGTGCCAGCAGTCGGCGGGGACTGGGCCTTTGGAATGAGCAGTTCTTC. Protein: CASSRRGLGLWNEQFF. The chain has TRBV4-2 and TRBJ2-1; tentatively, D is TRBD2 (6 bases). Trimming took off 6 bases at V and 7 bases at J, with 22 bases between the two ends. This CDR3 has 16 amino acids. Per the germline V gene, CDR1 is LGHNA and CDR2 is YNFKEQ.

The chain is built from TRBV29-1 and TRBJ1-1; a possible D gene is TRBD1 (5 bases). Germline loops: CDR1 SQVTM, CDR2 ANQGSEA. This CDR3 region has 13 residues. Trimming left V 2 bases short and J 1 base short, with 8 bases between. CDR3 sequence: CSVELGGNTEAFF. CDR3 sequence (DNA): TGCAGCGTTGAATTGGGGGGGAACACTGAAGCTTTCTTT.

The V gene is TRBV5-4, the J gene TRBJ2-5; 12 nucleotides match TRBD2. The CDR3 is made up of 16 amino acids. The germline gives CDR1 SGHNT, CDR2 YYREEE (reference sequence). V dropped 5 bases and J dropped 5; count of bases not matched to a gene: 10. CDR3 in amino acids: CASSSSGGASWETQYF. The CDR3 coding sequence is TGTGCCAGCAGTTCTAGCGGGGGGGCTTCTTGGGAGACCCAGTACTTC.

The chain carries TRBV4-3 and TRBJ2-7; a possible D gene is TRBD2 (5 bases). From germline, CDR1 is LGHNA and CDR2 YSLEER. Deletions cut 0 bases from V and 6 bases from J, with 15 bases between. The CDR3 contains 15 residues. The CDR3 spells CASSQDGGRGGEQYF. CDR3 coding DNA: TGCGCCAGCAGCCAAGATGGTGGCCGAGGAGGCGAGCAGTACTTC.

The chain links TRBV27 to TRBJ1-2; a weak D match, TRBD1 (5 bases). Trimming shortened V by 5 bases and J by 4 bases, and 23 bases separated the two germline ends. This CDR3 contains 17 residues. Per germline, CDR1 MNHEY and CDR2 SMNVEV (reference sequence). The CDR3 DNA sequence: TGTGCCAGCAGTCTCGCCCGGGCCGGGGGTCACAGCTATGGCTACACCTTC. It codes for CASSLARAGGHSYGYTF.

The rearrangement links TRBV4-3 to TRBJ1-2; 9 bases align to TRBD1. The V and J ends lost 1 base and 0 bases, in that order; junction bases with no gene match: 0. The CDR3 loop spans 15 amino acids. Germline V CDR1 and CDR2: LGHNA, YSLEER. As DNA, the CDR3 is TGCGCCAGCAGCCAAGGGGACAGGGCTAACTATGGCTACACCTTC. Translated, it gives CASSQGDRANYGYTF.

The chain employs TRBV7-8 and TRBJ1-2; no definite D call. Looked up from germline, CDR1 is SGHVS and CDR2 is FQNEAQ. V lost 5 bases to trimming and J lost 6 bases, with 19 bases between them. CDR3 length: 15 amino acids. CDR3 in amino acids: CASSPSFTGADGYTF. The CDR3 DNA sequence: TGTGCCAGCAGCCCATCTTTTACTGGAGCGGATGGCTACACCTTC.

This clone was observed a few times. V is TRBV18 and J is TRBJ2-7; perhaps TRBD2 as D (5 bases). The CDR3 is 13 amino acids. The V and J ends lost 6 bases and 2 bases respectively, with 11 bases between them. Germline V gene sequence: CDR1 KGHSH, CDR2 LQKENI. Written as DNA, the CDR3 is TGTGCCAGCTCGCCCGGGATTCCCTACGAGCAGTACTTC. It encodes CASSPGIPYEQYF.

The V call is TRBV6-6, the J call TRBJ2-3, with 8 positions matching TRBD2. The CDR3 consists of 13 residues. With 11 bases clipped from V and 2 bases from J, the junction kept 6 bases outside the gene matches. The germline CDR1 and CDR2 sequences are MNHNY and SVGAGI (reference sequence). For the CDR3, the DNA is TGTGCCGGCGGCGGGGGGTCCACAGATACGCAGTATTTT. Amino acids: CAGGGGSTDTQYF.

This chain connects TRBV19 to TRBJ2-1; no clear D gene. CDR1 and CDR2 from the germline V gene are LNHDA and SQIVND (reference sequence). The CDR3 length is 11 residues. Trimming took 4 bases from V and 4 from J, leaving 2 bases between them. CDR3 nucleotide sequence: TGTGCCAGTAGTACATACAATGAGCAGTTCTTC. As protein: CASSTYNEQFF. Full variable domain (missing parts from reference TRBV19 and TRBJ2-1): DGGITQSPKYLFRKEGQNVTLSCEQNLNHDAMYWYRQDPGQGLRLIYYSQIVNDFQKGDIAEGYSVSREKKESFPLTVTSAQKNPTAFYLCASSTYNEQFFGPGTRLTVL.

The chain uses TRBV4-1 and TRBJ1-2; D is perhaps TRBD1 (6 bases). CDR3 length: 16 amino acids. V was shortened by 4 bases and J by 6 bases, with 21 bases between the two germline ends. CDR1 and CDR2 (germline): MGHRA, YSYEKL. The CDR3 loop is CASSPPDSLRVDGYTF. DNA for the CDR3: TGCGCCAGCAGCCCCCCGGACAGCCTTAGGGTCGATGGCTACACCTTC.

V gene TRBV19 combines with J gene TRBJ2-1, with TRBD1 matching over 11 bases. The V and J ends lost 4 bases and 4 bases, in that order; junction bases with no gene match: 3. Germline V gives CDR1 LNHDA, CDR2 SQIVND (reference sequence). The length of the CDR3 is 15 residues. The CDR3 bases are TGTGCCAGTAGTACCGGACAGGGGGCGTACAATGAGCAGTTCTTC. Its translation is CASSTGQGAYNEQFF. Looking up the rest from reference TRBV19 and TRBJ2-1 gives the full variable domain: DGGITQSPKYLFRKEGQNVTLSCEQNLNHDAMYWYRQDPGQGLRLIYYSQIVNDFQKGDIAEGYSVSREKKESFPLTVTSAQKNPTAFYLCASSTGQGAYNEQFFGPGTRLTVL.

This clone was detected a few times. V gene TRBV4-3 combines with J gene TRBJ2-7, with TRBD1 matching 8 bases. The germline V gene encodes CDR1 LGHNA and CDR2 YSLEER. J lost 3 bases, V lost 3 bases, and 1 base had no gene match. The CDR3 length is 13 residues. The CDR3 here is CASSHTGGYEQYF. The CDR3 DNA reads as TGCGCCAGCAGCCACACAGGGGGCTACGAGCAGTACTTC.

The J gene is TRBJ2-3, the V gene TRBV9; the match to TRBD2 covers 11 bases. CDR3 length equals 14 residues. V gave up 0 bases and J gave up 8 bases; unmatched junction bases: 2. The V gene's germline CDR1 is SGDLS and CDR2 YYNGEE. DNA for the CDR3: TGTGCCAGCAGCGTAGGGCTAGCGGGGGGTACGCAGTATTTT. Translating gives CASSVGLAGGTQYF.

The CDR3 DNA sequence: TGCGCCAGCAGCCAAGAACCGGACGGGGGGTCTTCACCCCTCCACTTT. Translation: CASSQEPDGGSSPLHF. The V call is TRBV4-3, the J call TRBJ1-6; possibly TRBD1 for D (5 bases). Between the trimmed V and J ends, which lost 0 bases and 9 bases, there was a span of 15 bases. The CDR3 is 16 residues long. Germline values: CDR1 LGHNA, CDR2 YSLEER.

The rearrangement joins TRBV28 to TRBJ2-7, with D tentatively TRBD2 (5 bases). V gave up 6 bases and J gave up 1 base, with 13 bases separating them. The CDR3 spans 14 residues. The germline V gene has CDR1 MDHEN and CDR2 SYDVKM. The CDR3 bases are TGTGCCAGCAGACCCGCCGGCGGGTCCTACGAGCAGTACTTC. The encoded protein is CASRPAGGSYEQYF.

This clone was observed a few times. V gene TRBV6-1 combines with J gene TRBJ2-1; possibly TRBD2 for D (7 bases). CDR1 is MNHNS and CDR2 is SASEGT in the germline V gene. The CDR3 consists of 15 residues. The V and J ends lost 5 bases and 8 bases respectively, with 19 bases between them. CDR3 sequence: CASSRGAGARYEQFF. The CDR3 DNA reads TGTGCCAGCAGTCGAGGGGCGGGGGCGCGGTATGAGCAGTTCTTC.

V gene TRBV4-2 combines with J gene TRBJ2-7, with TRBD2 matching over 8 bases. Germline CDR1 reads LGHNA; CDR2 reads YNFKEQ. This CDR3 is built from 15 residues. Trimming took 2 bases from V and 6 from J; bases not matched to a gene: 9. The CDR3 coding sequence is TGTGCCAGCAGCCAATATTCCGGGGGGGCCGTCGAGCAGTACTTC. Translating gives CASSQYSGGAVEQYF.

The chain uses TRBV2 and TRBJ2-5; D not resolved. Trimming took off 6 bases at V and 2 bases at J, with 13 bases between the two ends. This CDR3 has 14 amino acids. Germline V gives CDR1 SNHLY, CDR2 FYNNEI. CDR3 in amino acids: CASRETSPQETQYF. In DNA, the CDR3 is TGTGCCAGCAGAGAGACAAGCCCTCAAGAGACCCAGTACTTC.

V is TRBV9 and J is TRBJ2-3; D ambiguous. The CDR3 consists of 12 residues. With 7 bases removed from V and 6 bases from J, the gap between germline ends came to 12 bases. CDR1 and CDR2 from the germline V gene are SGDLS and YYNGEE. The CDR3 protein is CASALDGDTQYF. The DNA of the CDR3 is TGTGCCAGCGCCCTAGATGGGGATACGCAGTATTTT.

The chain is built from TRBV7-9 and TRBJ2-5; 10 bases agree with TRBD1. V lost 3 bases and J lost 0; bases outside the gene matches: 7. The CDR3 runs to 17 residues. The germline gives CDR1 SEHNR, CDR2 FQNEAQ (reference sequence). The chain's CDR3 is CASSFGGQGIDQETQYF. As DNA, the CDR3 is TGTGCCAGCAGCTTTGGGGGACAGGGGATTGACCAAGAGACCCAGTACTTC.

This clone occurred once. The sample carries other DNA sequences with the same CDR3. The chain couples TRBV5-4 to TRBJ2-7; maybe TRBD1 (5 bases). The CDR3 totals 12 residues. Looked up from germline, CDR1 is SGHNT and CDR2 is YYREEE (reference sequence). V lost 1 base and J lost 3, with 5 bases in between. Written as DNA, the CDR3 is TGTGCCAGCAGCTTGCAGGGCTACGAGCAGTACTTC. Protein sequence: CASSLQGYEQYF. Full variable domain (missing parts from reference TRBV5-4 and TRBJ2-7): ETGVTQSPTHLIKTRGQQVTLRCSSQSGHNTVSWYQQALGQGPQFIFQYYREEENGRGNFPPRFSGLQFPNYSSELNVNALELDDSALYLCASSLQGYEQYFGPGTRLTVT.